This TCR beta chain was sequenced during a study of cytomegalovirus exposure and HLA in healthy donors. At the level of the study: The roughly 120 validation repertoires, a later analysis reported, used the same platform as the approximately 630 first-cohort repertoires. Study-wide points: Among the CMV-associated chains, a few were confirmed in vitro as specific for CMV antigens. Fewer than 200 TCR beta chains were listed as cytomegalovirus-associated.

The donors were in the roughly 130-subject validation cohort, distinct from the roughly 600-subject first cohort. Trimming cost V 6 bases and J 5 bases; bases outside gene matches: 5. The CDR3 has 12 amino acids. Germline CDR1 and CDR2: SQVTM and ANQGSEA. Method: immunoSEQ multiplex PCR; TCRdb's copy keeps in-frame clones and lacks some. The sample has 130,000 to 150,000 clones, around 90% seen once. Notes on this clone: The target antigen is unknown.

This chain uses TRBV29-1 with TRBJ2-7, with 9 bases identical to TRBD1. Sequencing input: PBMCs. This receptor was obtained from a woman younger than 35 in good health and CMV-seropositive. The CDR3: CSVGQGTHEQYF. The CDR3 bases are TGCAGCGTCGGACAGGGGACTCACGAGCAGTACTTC.